The clone carrying this TCR beta chain was seen more than once but under ten times. Its target is unknown. One entry per CDR3 protein results from TCRdb running MiXCR on the RT-PCR reads. The data contain 170,000 or so distinct CDR3 sequences, about 10% of them singletons. This specimen comes from a study of response to subunit inactivated influenza vaccine. Study results and caveats: Authors suggested each seasonal flu vaccination may recruit only limited numbers of new T cells.

This sequence was found in a man aged 50 to 69 who received an inactivated influenza vaccine. Specimen: CD8+ T cells sorted from PBMCs, collected roughly 24 months after vaccination.

CDR3 DNA: TGTGCCAGCAGTTTAATTATGGCGGGAGGAGAGCAGTTCTTC. Residues: CASSLIMAGGEQFF. J is TRBJ2-1 and V is TRBV12-3 or TRBV12-4; 8 bases line up with TRBD2. This CDR3 has 14 amino acids. Trimming took 2 bases from V and 10 from J; bases not matched to a gene: 7.